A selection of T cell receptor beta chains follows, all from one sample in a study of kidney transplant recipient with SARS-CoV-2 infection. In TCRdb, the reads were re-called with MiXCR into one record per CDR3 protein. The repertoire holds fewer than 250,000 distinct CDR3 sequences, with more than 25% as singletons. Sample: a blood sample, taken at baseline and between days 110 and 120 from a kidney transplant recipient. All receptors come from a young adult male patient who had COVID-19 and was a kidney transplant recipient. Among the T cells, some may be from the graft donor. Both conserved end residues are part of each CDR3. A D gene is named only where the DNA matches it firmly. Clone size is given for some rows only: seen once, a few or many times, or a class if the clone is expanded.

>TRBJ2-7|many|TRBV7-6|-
TGTGCCAGCAGCTCCCGGGACGGCACCTACGAGCAGTACTTC
CASSSRDGTYEQYF
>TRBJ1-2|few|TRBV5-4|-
TGTGCCAGCTGCTTCGGCGTACCAGGAAAGACCTATGGCTACACCTTC
CASCFGVPGKTYGYTF
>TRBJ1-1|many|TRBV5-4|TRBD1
TGTGCCAGCAGCTCCGGACAGGGATGGAACACTGAAGCTTTCTTT
CASSSGQGWNTEAFF
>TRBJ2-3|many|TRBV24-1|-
TGTGCCACCAGTGATGTGGCGGGAAGAGGCACAGATACGCAGTATTTT
CATSDVAGRGTDTQYF
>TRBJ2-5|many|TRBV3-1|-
TGTGCCAGCAGCCCCGGCCGTCCCATTTCTTTCTCTGAGACCCAGTACTTC
CASSPGRPISFSETQYF
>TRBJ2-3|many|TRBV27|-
TGTGCCAGCAATTCGGGAGTCACAGATACGCAGTATTTT
CASNSGVTDTQYF
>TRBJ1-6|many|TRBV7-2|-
TGTGCCAGCAGCTTAGCCGGCTCACCCCTCCACTTT
CASSLAGSPLHF
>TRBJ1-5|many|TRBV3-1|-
TGTGCCAGCAGCCAAGGGACTCTTAGCAATCAGCCCCAGCATTTT
CASSQGTLSNQPQHF
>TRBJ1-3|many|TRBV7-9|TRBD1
TGTGCCAGTACTACAGGGGGGGCTCTTGGAAACACCATATATTTT
CASTTGGALGNTIYF
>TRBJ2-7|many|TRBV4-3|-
TGCGCCAGCAGCCAAGTTCTGGGCAACTCCTACGAGCAGTACTTC
CASSQVLGNSYEQYF
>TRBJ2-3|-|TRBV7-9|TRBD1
TGTGCCAGCAGCTCATCCCTGAGACAGGGCTTCTCAGATACGCAGTATTTT
CASSSSLRQGFSDTQYF
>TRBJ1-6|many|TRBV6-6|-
TGTGCCAGCAGTTACCCCGGTAATTCACCCCTCCACTTT
CASSYPGNSPLHF